This TCR beta chain comes out of a study of Tregs in tolerant kidney transplant recipients. Study as a whole: The nonmyeloablative bone marrow transplants came from related graft donors, with transient mixed chimerism.

As to this clone: The antigen is not known. Sequencing ends 3 residues short of the CDR3 end; the germline J gene provides the rest.

The V gene lost 4 bases and the J gene lost 4 bases, with 11 bases spanning the gap. CDR3 length equals 13 residues. Looked up from germline, CDR1 is SQVTM and CDR2 is ANQGSEA. Study-wide findings and caveats: Nucleotide sequences could not be compared across some patients' samples due to primer changes. Few patients were studied, so findings need validation in larger groups.

Repertoires were generated with immunoSEQ multiplex PCR, while TCRdb's copy carries only in-frame clones and drops some. This specimen shows fewer than 40,000 clones; the ten leading clones hold about 7.6%. Unstimulated Tregs (CD4+CD25+CD127-) and CD4+CD25- non-Tregs were sorted from PBMCs. The V and J genes are TRBV29-1 and TRBJ2-1; D not certain. The sequencing here drew on CD8+ T cells from blood, taken before the transplant. This TCR derives from a human donor who received a combined kidney and bone marrow transplant. The sequenced CDR3 bases are TGCAGCGTTGGTGGGCTCCTTTACAATGAG. The encoded protein is CSVGGLLYNE. The whole CDR3 sequence reads CSVGGLLYNEQFF.